The T cell receptor beta chain under discussion was sequenced for a study of CXCR3-negative and CXCR3-positive naive CD8 T cells. Study results and caveats: Memory CD8+ T cell repertoires were far less diverse than both naive subsets.

Phenotypically, naive CD8+ T cells corresponded to CD45RO-CCR7+CD27+CD95-. The study made its TRB cDNA libraries by 5' RACE, adding UMI labels. Using the 5' RACE reads, TCRdb records one entry per CDR3 protein without DNA. The repertoire table contains about 41,000 distinct CDR3 sequences. CDR1 SQVTM and CDR2 ANQGSEA come from the germline V gene. The length of the CDR3 is 14 residues. Concerning this clonotype: Its target is unknown.

The chain joins TRBV29-1 to TRBJ2-5; TCRdb reports TRBD1, a call that lacks DNA to check it against. The origin of this receptor is a human donor in good health. Some clones in this sample may be carry-over from other donors' samples. Input material: naive CXCR3- CD8+ T cells from blood. Documented subset: CD45RO-CCR7+CD27+CD95- naive CD8+ T cells lacking CXCR3 (TNR3-). This chain's CDR3 is CSVVNGDTGETQYF.